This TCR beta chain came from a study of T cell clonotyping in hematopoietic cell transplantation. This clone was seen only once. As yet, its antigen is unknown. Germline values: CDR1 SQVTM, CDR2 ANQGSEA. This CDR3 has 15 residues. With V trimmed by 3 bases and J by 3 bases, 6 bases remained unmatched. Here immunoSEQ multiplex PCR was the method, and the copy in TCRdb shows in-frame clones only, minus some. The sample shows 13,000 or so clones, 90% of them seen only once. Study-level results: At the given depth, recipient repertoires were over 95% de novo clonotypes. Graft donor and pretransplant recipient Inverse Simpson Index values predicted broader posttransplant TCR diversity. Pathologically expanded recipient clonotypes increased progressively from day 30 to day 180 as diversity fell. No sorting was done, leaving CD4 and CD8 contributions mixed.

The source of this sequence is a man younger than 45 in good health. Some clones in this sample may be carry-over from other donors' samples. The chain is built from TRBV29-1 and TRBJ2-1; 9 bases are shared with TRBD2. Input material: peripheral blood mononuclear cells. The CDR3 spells CSVDSPTSGYNEQFF. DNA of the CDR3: TGCAGCGTTGACAGTCCGACTAGCGGCTACAATGAGCAGTTCTTC.